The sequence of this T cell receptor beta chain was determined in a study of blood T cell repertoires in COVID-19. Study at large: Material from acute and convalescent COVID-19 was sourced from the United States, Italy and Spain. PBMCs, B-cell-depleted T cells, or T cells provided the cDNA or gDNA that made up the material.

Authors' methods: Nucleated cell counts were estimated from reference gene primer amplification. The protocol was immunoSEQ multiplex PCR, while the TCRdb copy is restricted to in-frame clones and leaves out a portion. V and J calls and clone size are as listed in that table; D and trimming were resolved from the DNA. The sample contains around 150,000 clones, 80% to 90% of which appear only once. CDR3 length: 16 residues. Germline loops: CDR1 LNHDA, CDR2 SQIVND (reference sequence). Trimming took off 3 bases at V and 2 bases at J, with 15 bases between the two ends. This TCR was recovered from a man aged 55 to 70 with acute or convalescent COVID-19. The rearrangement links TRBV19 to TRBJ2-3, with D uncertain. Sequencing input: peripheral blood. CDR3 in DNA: TGTGCCAGTAGTATCCTTGGGCCCCCCTCCACAGATACGCAGTATTTT. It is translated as CASSILGPPSTDTQYF.